The rows below give T cell receptor beta chains drawn from one sample of a study of response to subunit inactivated influenza vaccine. TCRdb re-called the RT-PCR reads through MiXCR, storing one row per CDR3 protein. Among about 190,000 distinct CDR3 sequences listed, over 13% were seen once. The specimen was CD8+ T cells sorted from PBMCs, collected roughly 5 days after vaccination. All receptors come from a man aged 50-59 years who received an inactivated influenza vaccine. The CDR3 runs from the conserved cysteine through the conserved F or W. D genes are given only for firm matches. The size of a clone is reported for some rows only, either as once, few or many, or as a class for expanded clones.

TGTGCCAGCAGCTTGGGAGGGTCTGACTACAATGAGCAGTTCTTC | CASSLGGSDYNEQFF | . | few | TRBJ2-1 | TRBV5-6
TGTGCCAGCAGAGCAGACATCTACGAGCAGTACTTC | CASRADIYEQYF | . | . | TRBJ2-7 | TRBV12-3/TRBV12-4
TGTGCCAGCAGCCCGCCCGGGGGACGGATGTCTGTCGAGCAGTACTTC | CASSPPGGRMSVEQYF | . | . | TRBJ2-7 | TRBV7-6
TGCGCCAGCAGTGAGTCGGTAGGCTCCCACGAGCAGTACTTC | CASSESVGSHEQYF | . | . | TRBJ2-7 | TRBV10-1
TGTGCCAGCAGCTTAGGGGGGGTCACCTACGAGCAGTACTTC | CASSLGGVTYEQYF | . | few | TRBJ2-7 | TRBV7-2
TGTGCCAGCAGTCCTGTAGGCAGGGGCCACGAGCAGTACTTC | CASSPVGRGHEQYF | . | few | TRBJ2-7 | TRBV27
TGCAGCGTCCCCGGGACTAGCTTGGTGTTGCCTACCTACAATGAGCAGTTCTTC | CSVPGTSLVLPTYNEQFF | TRBD2 | . | TRBJ2-1 | TRBV29-1
TGTGCCAGCAGCCCTCCGGTAGGGCGGGGCCTCTACGAGCAGTACTTC | CASSPPVGRGLYEQYF | . | . | TRBJ2-7 | TRBV5-6
TGTGCCAGCAGCTTGAGGCAGGGGGCTGTAGAGACCCAGTACTTC | CASSLRQGAVETQYF | TRBD1 | few | TRBJ2-5 | TRBV5-6
TGCAGTGCTAGAGGGACAGTGAACACTGAAGCTTTCTTT | CSARGTVNTEAFF | . | . | TRBJ1-1 | TRBV20-1
TGCGCCAGCGCTACAGGGAGCTCCTACAATGAGCAGTTCTTC | CASATGSSYNEQFF | . | few | TRBJ2-1 | TRBV10-2
TGTGCCAGCAGCTTGGGGAGAGATACGCAGTATTTT | CASSLGRDTQYF | . | few | TRBJ2-3 | TRBV7-9
TGCAGTGCTAGAGGGGATATTCTCCTAGTTACCCACAATGAGCAGTTCTTC | CSARGDILLVTHNEQFF | . | . | TRBJ2-1 | TRBV20-1
TGCGCCAGCAGCCAAGAGGTATCCTACGAGCAGTACTTC | CASSQEVSYEQYF | . | few | TRBJ2-7 | TRBV4-3
TGTGCCTTAACAGGACAGGGGGCTGTGGAGACCCAGTACTTC | CALTGQGAVETQYF | TRBD1 | few | TRBJ2-5 | TRBV30
TGTGCCAGCGGGACGGGCAAACGGGGCGATTACGAGCAGTACTTC | CASGTGKRGDYEQYF | . | few | TRBJ2-7 | TRBV28
TGTGCCAGCAGCTTAGGACCTTATCGCAAATCCTACGAGCAGTACTTC | CASSLGPYRKSYEQYF | . | . | TRBJ2-7 | TRBV7-2
TGTGCCACCTCCCTATGGAGCGGAGAATACAATGAGCAGTTCTTC | CATSLWSGEYNEQFF | . | . | TRBJ2-1 | TRBV19
TGCGCCAGCAGCTTAGGCCAGGGAGGGAACACTGAAGCTTTCTTT | CASSLGQGGNTEAFF | . | few | TRBJ1-1 | TRBV5-1
TGTGCCAGTAGTATAGTGGCGGGAGATTACGAGCAGTACTTC | CASSIVAGDYEQYF | TRBD2 | . | TRBJ2-7 | TRBV19
TGTGCCAGCAGTTACCGCTCTCAAAACACTGAAGCTTTCTTT | CASSYRSQNTEAFF | . | . | TRBJ1-1 | TRBV6-5
TGCAGCGTTGAAGATCGGGACCCCGAGCAGTTCTTC | CSVEDRDPEQFF | . | . | TRBJ2-1 | TRBV29-1
TGTGCCAGCAGCCGCGGGACTAGCGGGAGCAATGAGCAGTTCTTC | CASSRGTSGSNEQFF | TRBD2 | many | TRBJ2-1 | TRBV27
TGTGCCAGCAGCCTTTTGGGCGTGAGCTCCTACAATGAGCAGTTCTTC | CASSLLGVSSYNEQFF | . | few | TRBJ2-1 | TRBV27
TGCAGTGCAGAAGGACAGGGGAACTACGAGCAGTACTTC | CSAEGQGNYEQYF | TRBD1 | . | TRBJ2-7 | TRBV20-1
TGCGCCAGCAGCCAAGCCGGCAGGGGGGTGGGGACCCAGTACTTC | CASSQAGRGVGTQYF | . | . | TRBJ2-5 | TRBV4-3
TGTGCCAGCAGTCACCGTGGGGGCCTGTCCTACAATGAGCAGTTCTTC | CASSHRGGLSYNEQFF | . | few | TRBJ2-1 | TRBV27
TGTGCCAGCAGGCCCGTAGGCGAATTCGGCGAGCAGTACTTC | CASRPVGEFGEQYF | . | few | TRBJ2-7 | TRBV12-3/TRBV12-4
TGCGCCAGCAGCCAAGATCCCGGGAGTGGGTACGAGCAGTACTTC | CASSQDPGSGYEQYF | . | . | TRBJ2-7 | TRBV4-3
TGTGCCAGCAGCGAACTAGCGGGATCGGAGACCCAGTACTTC | CASSELAGSETQYF | TRBD2 | few | TRBJ2-5 | TRBV9